Presented here are 11 T cell receptor beta chains from one specimen sequenced in a study of shared clonotypes between healthy human individuals. This table comes from immunoSEQ multiplex PCR, and its TCRdb copy is limited to in-frame clones, with some not included. The sample carries 2,500,000 or so clones, roughly 92% recorded once. Sequencing was done on a sample of naive CD4+ T cells sorted from blood. Subset of the sample: CD45RA+ positively selected. The origin of the receptors is a man younger than 30 in good health.

The rearrangement uses TRBV28 and TRBJ1-4; possible D gene TRBD1, 6 bases. Germline V CDR1 and CDR2: MDHEN, SYDVKM. The CDR3 consists of 15 residues. V gave up 5 bases and J gave up 0 bases, with 10 bases separating them. This chain's CDR3 is CASSGTPTTNEKLFF. The CDR3 DNA reads as TGTGCCAGCAGTGGGACACCAACAACTAATGAAAAACTGTTTTTT.

This clone was picked up one time. The rearrangement joins TRBV11-2 to TRBJ2-1, with a tentative D call TRBD1 (6 bases). Germline V gives CDR1 SGHAT, CDR2 FQNNGV. This CDR3 contains 17 residues. The V end lost 1 base, the J end lost 2 bases, and 15 bases lay between the germline ends. In nucleotides, the CDR3 is TGTGCCAGCAGCTTAGGGTCCAAAACAGGGCCCTACAATGAGCAGTTCTTC. This encodes CASSLGSKTGPYNEQFF. The full variable domain, rest sourced from reference TRBV11-2 and TRBJ2-1, is EAGVAQSPRYKIIEKRQSVAFWCNPISGHATLYWYQQILGQGPKLLIQFQNNGVVDDSQLPKDRFSAERLKGVDSTLKIQPAKLEDSAVYLCASSLGSKTGPYNEQFFGPGTRLTVL.

This chain uses TRBV11-2 with TRBJ2-2; 9 bases map to TRBD1. V was pared by 5 bases and J by 5 bases, with 9 bases of the junction left unmatched. Germline loops: CDR1 SGHAT, CDR2 FQNNGV. The CDR3 is 16 residues long. The CDR3 reads CASSVLTGTGTGELFF. In DNA, the CDR3 is TGTGCCAGCAGCGTCTTGACAGGGACAGGGACCGGGGAGCTGTTTTTT. Supplemented by reference TRBV11-2 and TRBJ2-2, the full variable domain reads EAGVAQSPRYKIIEKRQSVAFWCNPISGHATLYWYQQILGQGPKLLIQFQNNGVVDDSQLPKDRFSAERLKGVDSTLKIQPAKLEDSAVYLCASSVLTGTGTGELFFGEGSRLTVL.

The V call is TRBV15, the J call TRBJ2-5; 7 positions match TRBD1. Germline values: CDR1 LNHNV, CDR2 YYDKDF (reference sequence). With 3 bases clipped from V and 1 base from J, the junction kept 5 bases outside the gene matches. The CDR3 covers 15 residues. CDR3 in DNA: TGTGCCACCAGCAGTAGGGGGCGCGTCCAAGAGACCCAGTACTTC. Amino acids: CATSSRGRVQETQYF. Full variable domain (missing parts from reference TRBV15 and TRBJ2-5): DAMVIQNPRYQVTQFGKPVTLSCSQTLNHNVMYWYQQKSSQAPKLLFHYYDKDFNNEADTPDNFQSRRPNTSFCFLDIRSPGLGDTAMYLCATSSRGRVQETQYFGPGTRLLVL.

J is TRBJ2-7 and V is TRBV6-5; D may be TRBD1 or TRBD2 (6 bases each). The V gene lost 8 bases and the J gene lost 5 bases, with 16 bases spanning the gap. The germline CDR1 and CDR2 sequences are MNHEY and SVGAGI. The CDR3 has 13 residues. In DNA form, the CDR3 reads TGTGCCAGCTCCAACCGGGGGCAAAACGAGCAGTACTTC. This encodes CASSNRGQNEQYF.

The chain links TRBV5-4 to TRBJ1-2; no firm D call. V dropped 0 bases and J dropped 0 bases, with 12 bases sitting between them. Germline V gene data show CDR1 as SGHNT and CDR2 as YYREEE (reference sequence). This CDR3 spans 16 amino acids. CDR3 DNA sequence: TGTGCCAGCAGCTTGGATAGACACGACACTAACTATGGCTACACCTTC. This translates into CASSLDRHDTNYGYTF.

The chain couples TRBV5-1 to TRBJ2-3; TRBD2 matches at 14 bases. The CDR3 consists of 16 residues. Germline CDR1 and CDR2: SGHRS and YFSETQ. V was pared by 4 bases and J by 5 bases, with 6 bases of the junction left unmatched. The CDR3 nucleotides read TGCGCCAGCAGCGGGACTAGCGGGAGTAAAAAAGATACGCAGTATTTT. This translates into CASSGTSGSKKDTQYF.

The chain employs TRBV19 and TRBJ1-3, with D tentatively TRBD1 (6 bases). V was clipped by 2 bases and J by 4 bases, with 15 bases between them. CDR3 size: 16 residues. From germline, CDR1 is LNHDA and CDR2 SQIVND (reference sequence). CDR3 nucleotide sequence: TGTGCCAGTAGTATAAGCGGGACAACTATCGGAAACACCATATATTTT. Residues: CASSISGTTIGNTIYF. The full variable domain, rest sourced from reference TRBV19 and TRBJ1-3, is DGGITQSPKYLFRKEGQNVTLSCEQNLNHDAMYWYRQDPGQGLRLIYYSQIVNDFQKGDIAEGYSVSREKKESFPLTVTSAQKNPTAFYLCASSISGTTIGNTIYFGEGSWLTVV.

The J gene is TRBJ2-7, the V gene TRBV7-9; 7 bases match TRBD1. The CDR3 is 13 amino acids. The trim removed 5 bases at V and 4 bases at J, leaving 5 bases unmatched. Germline V lookup: CDR1 SEHNR, CDR2 FQNEAQ (reference sequence). The CDR3 protein is CASSPTGKYEQYF. In DNA, the CDR3 is TGTGCCAGCAGCCCGACAGGGAAGTACGAGCAGTACTTC.

The chain has TRBV5-1 and TRBJ1-3; no reliable D call. Trimming shortened V by 0 bases and J by 3 bases, and 13 bases separated the two germline ends. From germline, CDR1 is SGHRS and CDR2 YFSETQ. The CDR3 spans 16 residues. The CDR3 loop reads CASSLESGAVGNTIYF. The CDR3 DNA reads TGCGCCAGCAGCTTGGAGTCAGGAGCGGTTGGAAACACCATATATTTT.

The chain links TRBV28 to TRBJ1-4, with D possibly being TRBD1 (6 bases). Per germline, CDR1 MDHEN and CDR2 SYDVKM. V shed 9 bases and J shed 5 bases, with 10 bases lying between them. This CDR3 is 12 amino acids long. Written as DNA, the CDR3 is TGTGCCAGTCTAGGGGGGAATGAAAAACTGTTTTTT. It translates to CASLGGNEKLFF. Full variable domain (missing parts from reference TRBV28 and TRBJ1-4): DVKVTQSSRYLVKRTGEKVFLECVQDMDHENMFWYRQDPGLGLRLIYFSYDVKMKEKGDIPEGYSVSREKKERFSLILESASTNQTSMYLCASLGGNEKLFFGSGTQLSVL.